A selection of T cell receptor beta chains follows, all from one sample in a study. TCRdb re-derived calls from the multiplex PCR reads in MiXCR, one entry per CDR3 protein. Of about 2,200 distinct CDR3 sequences in the sample, approximately 0.97% were seen once. Sequencing was done on a sample of tumor-infiltrating Tregs sorted from the breast tumor. The source is a female donor with breast cancer. CDR3s include the opening cysteine and the closing phenylalanine or tryptophan. A D gene is named only where the DNA matches it firmly. Each size is once, few, many or a size class.

j_gene: TRBJ1-2; len: 12; d_gene: .; abundance: medium-sized; v_gene: TRBV12-3/TRBV12-4; CDR3aa: CASSFGGVGYTF; CDR3nt: TGTGCCAGCAGTTTCGGAGGGGTCGGCTACACCTTC
j_gene: TRBJ1-2; len: 18; d_gene: TRBD1; abundance: many; v_gene: TRBV12-3/TRBV12-4; CDR3aa: CASSPDLFTGTGHYGYTF; CDR3nt: TGTGCCAGCAGTCCCGATCTATTTACCGGGACAGGGCACTATGGCTACACCTTC
j_gene: TRBJ1-2; len: 15; d_gene: TRBD1; abundance: medium-sized; v_gene: TRBV12-3/TRBV12-4; CDR3aa: CASSVPGTGSYGYTF; CDR3nt: TGTGCCAGCAGTGTTCCCGGGACAGGGAGCTATGGCTACACCTTC
j_gene: TRBJ1-2; len: 14; d_gene: .; abundance: large; v_gene: TRBV12-3/TRBV12-4; CDR3aa: CASSLKATSYGYTF; CDR3nt: TGTGCCAGCAGTTTGAAGGCTACTTCCTATGGCTACACCTTC
j_gene: TRBJ1-2; len: 13; d_gene: TRBD1; abundance: medium-sized; v_gene: TRBV12-3/TRBV12-4; CDR3aa: CASRDRSNYGYTF; CDR3nt: TGTGCCAGCCGGGACAGGTCTAACTATGGCTACACCTTC
j_gene: TRBJ1-2; len: 13; d_gene: .; abundance: medium-sized; v_gene: TRBV12-3/TRBV12-4; CDR3aa: CASSLGINYGYTF; CDR3nt: TGTGCCAGCAGTTTGGGAATTAACTATGGCTACACCTTC
j_gene: TRBJ1-2; len: 13; d_gene: .; abundance: medium-sized; v_gene: TRBV12-3/TRBV12-4; CDR3aa: CASSLHNNYGYTF; CDR3nt: TGTGCCAGCAGTTTACACAATAACTATGGCTACACCTTC
j_gene: TRBJ1-2; len: 11; d_gene: .; abundance: few; v_gene: TRBV12-3/TRBV12-4; CDR3aa: CASSTTYGYTF; CDR3nt: TGTGCCAGCAGTACCACTTATGGCTACACCTTC
j_gene: TRBJ1-2; len: 12; d_gene: .; abundance: medium-sized; v_gene: TRBV12-3/TRBV12-4; CDR3aa: CASSTVNYGYTF; CDR3nt: TGTGCCAGCAGCACAGTTAACTATGGCTACACCTTC
j_gene: TRBJ1-2; len: 14; d_gene: .; abundance: many; v_gene: TRBV12-3/TRBV12-4; CDR3aa: CASREQGNGYGYTF; CDR3nt: TGTGCCAGCAGGGAACAGGGCAATGGCTATGGCTACACCTTC